A selection of T cell receptor beta chains follows, all from one sample in a study of identical twins. TCRdb re-called the 5' RACE reads through MiXCR, storing one row per CDR3 protein. The repertoire holds 200,000 to 300,000 distinct CDR3 sequences, with about 10% as singletons. Material: memory T cells sorted from blood. These receptors came from a man between 50 and 59 years old in good health. Both conserved end residues are part of each CDR3. A D gene is named only where the DNA matches it firmly. Only some rows state a clone size, as once, few, many or a class for expanded clones.

CDR3 length: 16
clone size: many
J gene: TRBJ2-2
V gene: TRBV14
D gene: TRBD1
CDR3 DNA: TGTGCCAGCAGCACCAACAGGGGTCAGAACACCGGGGAGCTGTTTTTT
CDR3 protein: CASSTNRGQNTGELFF

CDR3 length: 13
clone size: few
J gene: TRBJ2-3
V gene: TRBV27
D gene: TRBD1
CDR3 DNA: TGTGCCAGCAGTGGGTGGACAGGGGGTGGGCAGTATTTT
CDR3 protein: CASSGWTGGGQYF

CDR3 length: 20
clone size: many
J gene: TRBJ2-7
V gene: TRBV4-3
D gene: TRBD1
CDR3 DNA: TGCGCCAGCAGCCAAGATATTCAAACAGGGGGCCCGGGAGGACCCTACGAGCAGTACTTC
CDR3 protein: CASSQDIQTGGPGGPYEQYF

CDR3 length: 15
clone size: many
J gene: TRBJ1-6
V gene: TRBV2
D gene: TRBD1
CDR3 DNA: TGTGCCAGCACCGATAGACAGGGGGCTCTGTCACCCCTCCACTTT
CDR3 protein: CASTDRQGALSPLHF

CDR3 length: 17
clone size: few
J gene: TRBJ2-3
V gene: TRBV7-2
D gene: TRBD2
CDR3 DNA: TGTGCCAGCAGCTTACAGCGGGAGGTGGGGGGCACAGATACGCAGTATTTT
CDR3 protein: CASSLQREVGGTDTQYF

CDR3 length: 11
clone size: many
J gene: TRBJ2-5
V gene: TRBV2
D gene: NA
CDR3 DNA: TGTGCCAGCAGTGATTGGGAGACCCAGTACTTC
CDR3 protein: CASSDWETQYF

CDR3 length: 15
clone size: NA
J gene: TRBJ2-7
V gene: TRBV13
D gene: TRBD2
CDR3 DNA: TGTGCCAGCAGCTCCATTAGCGGGTCCCAACCCCTGCAGTACTTC
CDR3 protein: CASSSISGSQPLQYF

CDR3 length: 16
clone size: few
J gene: TRBJ2-5
V gene: TRBV4-1
D gene: TRBD1
CDR3 DNA: TGCGCCAGCCGGATAACAGGGGTAGACCTCCAAGAGACCCAGTACTTC
CDR3 protein: CASRITGVDLQETQYF

CDR3 length: 18
clone size: many
J gene: TRBJ2-3
V gene: TRBV20-1
D gene: TRBD2
CDR3 DNA: TGCAGTGTGCTGGTGGGACTAGCGGGGGGGTACCGCACAGATACGCAGTATTTT
CDR3 protein: CSVLVGLAGGYRTDTQYF

CDR3 length: 16
clone size: many
J gene: TRBJ1-4
V gene: TRBV7-9
D gene: NA
CDR3 DNA: TGTGCCAGCAGCCCGCAGGGGATGAGGTCTAATGAAAAACTGTTTTTT
CDR3 protein: CASSPQGMRSNEKLFF

CDR3 length: 13
clone size: few
J gene: TRBJ1-4
V gene: TRBV10-3
D gene: NA
CDR3 DNA: TGTGCCATCAGTGGCGATGGCGGGGAAAAACTGTTTTTT
CDR3 protein: CAISGDGGEKLFF

CDR3 length: 16
clone size: NA
J gene: TRBJ1-1
V gene: TRBV6-2/TRBV6-3
D gene: NA
CDR3 DNA: TGTGCCAGCAGATTTTCCCCGGGGCCGGGGGAAACTGAAGCTTTCTTT
CDR3 protein: CASRFSPGPGETEAFF

CDR3 length: 15
clone size: few
J gene: TRBJ2-3
V gene: TRBV12-3/TRBV12-4
D gene: NA
CDR3 DNA: TGTGCCAGCAGTTTGGGACTTGTCAACACAGATACGCAGTATTTT
CDR3 protein: CASSLGLVNTDTQYF

CDR3 length: 14
clone size: NA
J gene: TRBJ2-3
V gene: TRBV20-1
D gene: NA
CDR3 DNA: TGCAGTGCTAGCTCCAGGCAGGCCGAAGATACGCAGTATTTT
CDR3 protein: CSASSRQAEDTQYF

CDR3 length: 17
clone size: many
J gene: TRBJ2-2
V gene: TRBV20-1
D gene: NA
CDR3 DNA: TGCAGTGCAAAGGGGGCGGGGGGCCGACTATCCACCGGGGAGCTGTTTTTT
CDR3 protein: CSAKGAGGRLSTGELFF

CDR3 length: 17
clone size: NA
J gene: TRBJ2-7
V gene: TRBV10-3
D gene: TRBD2
CDR3 DNA: TGTGCCATCAGTGATCCCGGGACTAGCGGGGGGACCTACGAGCAGTACTTC
CDR3 protein: CAISDPGTSGGTYEQYF

CDR3 length: 14
clone size: many
J gene: TRBJ2-3
V gene: TRBV4-2
D gene: TRBD2
CDR3 DNA: TGTGCCAGCAGCCCGAGCGGGGTCACAGATACGCAGTATTTT
CDR3 protein: CASSPSGVTDTQYF

CDR3 length: 15
clone size: NA
J gene: TRBJ1-5
V gene: TRBV7-2
D gene: NA
CDR3 DNA: TGTGCCAGCAGCTCCCGACATTCTAGCAATCAGCCCCAGCATTTT
CDR3 protein: CASSSRHSSNQPQHF

CDR3 length: 16
clone size: few
J gene: TRBJ1-4
V gene: TRBV7-9
D gene: NA
CDR3 DNA: TGTGCCAGCAGACAATCCAGGGGTGCAACTAATGAAAAACTGTTTTTT
CDR3 protein: CASRQSRGATNEKLFF

CDR3 length: 15
clone size: few
J gene: TRBJ1-5
V gene: TRBV20-1
D gene: TRBD1
CDR3 DNA: TGCAGTGCTAGTGGGACAGGGGGCGGCGGTCAGCCCCAGCATTTT
CDR3 protein: CSASGTGGGGQPQHF

CDR3 length: 16
clone size: few
J gene: TRBJ2-5
V gene: TRBV7-2
D gene: NA
CDR3 DNA: TGTGCCAGCAGCACAGAGAATATTGGGGGCCGGGAGACCCAGTACTTC
CDR3 protein: CASSTENIGGRETQYF

CDR3 length: 15
clone size: many
J gene: TRBJ2-3
V gene: TRBV28
D gene: NA
CDR3 DNA: TGTGCCAGCTTTGCCGGGCGGGGGCTGACAGATACGCAGTATTTT
CDR3 protein: CASFAGRGLTDTQYF

CDR3 length: 14
clone size: many
J gene: TRBJ2-3
V gene: TRBV2
D gene: NA
CDR3 DNA: TGTGCCACGTCAGGGACGCCGAGCACAGATACGCAGTATTTT
CDR3 protein: CATSGTPSTDTQYF

CDR3 length: 15
clone size: many
J gene: TRBJ2-1
V gene: TRBV7-2
D gene: NA
CDR3 DNA: TGTGCCAGCAGCTTAGTTCAGGTTCTCTACAATGAGCAGTTCTTC
CDR3 protein: CASSLVQVLYNEQFF

CDR3 length: 12
clone size: few
J gene: TRBJ2-7
V gene: TRBV20-1
D gene: NA
CDR3 DNA: TGCAGTGCTAGCCCCCGCGGGGCTCCACAGTACTTC
CDR3 protein: CSASPRGAPQYF

CDR3 length: 14
clone size: few
J gene: TRBJ2-7
V gene: TRBV5-5
D gene: NA
CDR3 DNA: TGTGCCAGCAGCTTGGAAGCCGACTCCTACGAGCAGTACTTC
CDR3 protein: CASSLEADSYEQYF

CDR3 length: 15
clone size: NA
J gene: TRBJ2-7
V gene: TRBV4-3
D gene: TRBD2
CDR3 DNA: TGCGCCAGCAGCCAAACGACTAGCGGGATCTACGAGCAGTACTTC
CDR3 protein: CASSQTTSGIYEQYF

CDR3 length: 14
clone size: many
J gene: TRBJ2-1
V gene: TRBV6-2/TRBV6-3
D gene: NA
CDR3 DNA: TGTGCCAGCAGTTACTCGATAATCAGCAATGAGCAGTTCTTC
CDR3 protein: CASSYSIISNEQFF

CDR3 length: 15
clone size: NA
J gene: TRBJ2-5
V gene: TRBV7-8
D gene: NA
CDR3 DNA: TGTGCCAGCAGCTTAGGGGCCGGACAGAAAGAGACCCAGTACTTC
CDR3 protein: CASSLGAGQKETQYF

CDR3 length: 13
clone size: NA
J gene: TRBJ2-1
V gene: TRBV10-3
D gene: NA
CDR3 DNA: TGTGCCATCAGTGGGGTCAGGTCGGATGAGCAGTTCTTC
CDR3 protein: CAISGVRSDEQFF

CDR3 length: 18
clone size: many
J gene: TRBJ2-1
V gene: TRBV4-1
D gene: TRBD2
CDR3 DNA: TGCGCCAGCAGCCAAGATCCAGGATACGGGGGGAACTACAATGAGCAGTTCTTC
CDR3 protein: CASSQDPGYGGNYNEQFF

CDR3 length: 15
clone size: few
J gene: TRBJ2-7
V gene: TRBV7-8
D gene: TRBD1
CDR3 DNA: TGTGCCAGCAGCCAAACAACGGGACAGGTTTACGAGCAGTACTTC
CDR3 protein: CASSQTTGQVYEQYF

CDR3 length: 17
clone size: NA
J gene: TRBJ2-7
V gene: TRBV14
D gene: NA
CDR3 DNA: TGTGCCAGCAGCCAAGGACGGACATTTCAGGCCTCCTACGAGCAGTACTTC
CDR3 protein: CASSQGRTFQASYEQYF

CDR3 length: 15
clone size: once
J gene: TRBJ2-2
V gene: TRBV18
D gene: NA
CDR3 DNA: NA
CDR3 protein: CASSPGTIATGSCFF

CDR3 length: 14
clone size: NA
J gene: TRBJ2-7
V gene: TRBV10-3
D gene: TRBD2
CDR3 DNA: TGTGCCACGACCTCTAGCGGGGCCTCCTACGAGCAGTACTTC
CDR3 protein: CATTSSGASYEQYF

CDR3 length: 13
clone size: few
J gene: TRBJ1-2
V gene: TRBV29-1
D gene: NA
CDR3 DNA: TGCAGCGTTGAAAACAGTATATACTATGGCTACACCTTC
CDR3 protein: CSVENSIYYGYTF

CDR3 length: 14
clone size: NA
J gene: TRBJ2-3
V gene: TRBV6-5
D gene: NA
CDR3 DNA: TGTGCCAGCAGTTTAGAGCTCCGCACAGATACGCAGTATTTT
CDR3 protein: CASSLELRTDTQYF

CDR3 length: 14
clone size: NA
J gene: TRBJ2-3
V gene: TRBV29-1
D gene: NA
CDR3 DNA: TGCAGCGTGGCCCCGGGACAAACCACAGATACGCAGTATTTT
CDR3 protein: CSVAPGQTTDTQYF

CDR3 length: 13
clone size: NA
J gene: TRBJ2-7
V gene: TRBV18
D gene: NA
CDR3 DNA: TGTGCCAGCTCACCAGGCAGGGACTACGAGCAGTACTTC
CDR3 protein: CASSPGRDYEQYF

CDR3 length: 16
clone size: many
J gene: TRBJ1-6
V gene: TRBV7-2
D gene: NA
CDR3 DNA: TGTGCCAGCAGCCCAACTCAGGGCGGTGTTGAATCACCCCTCCACTTT
CDR3 protein: CASSPTQGGVESPLHF

CDR3 length: 16
clone size: many
J gene: TRBJ2-7
V gene: TRBV6-1
D gene: TRBD2
CDR3 DNA: TGTGCCAGCAGTGGGACTAGCGGGGGCTACTCCTACGAGCAGTACTTC
CDR3 protein: CASSGTSGGYSYEQYF

CDR3 length: 15
clone size: NA
J gene: TRBJ1-3
V gene: TRBV9
D gene: TRBD1
CDR3 DNA: TGTGCCAGCAGCGTAGCGACAGGGCCTGGAAACACTATATATTTT
CDR3 protein: CASSVATGPGNTIYF

CDR3 length: 14
clone size: few
J gene: TRBJ2-1
V gene: TRBV4-3
D gene: NA
CDR3 DNA: TGCGCCAGCAGCCAAGAGGAACTAAACAATGAGCAGTTCTTC
CDR3 protein: CASSQEELNNEQFF

CDR3 length: 16
clone size: NA
J gene: TRBJ2-1
V gene: TRBV19
D gene: TRBD1
CDR3 DNA: TGTGCCAGTAGACAAAACAGGGGTTTCGGATACAATGAGCAGTTCTTC
CDR3 protein: CASRQNRGFGYNEQFF

CDR3 length: 15
clone size: many
J gene: TRBJ2-7
V gene: TRBV6-5
D gene: NA
CDR3 DNA: TGTGCCAGCAGTTTCCGGGCCTCAGGGACCTACGAGCAGTACTTC
CDR3 protein: CASSFRASGTYEQYF

CDR3 length: 15
clone size: many
J gene: TRBJ2-1
V gene: TRBV2
D gene: TRBD2
CDR3 DNA: TGTGCCAGCAGTGTTCCTAGCGGGGGGGCCCATGAGCAGTTCTTC
CDR3 protein: CASSVPSGGAHEQFF

CDR3 length: 14
clone size: many
J gene: TRBJ1-1
V gene: TRBV9
D gene: NA
CDR3 DNA: TGTGCCAGCAGCGTACGGGAGTCGTGGACTGAAGCTTTCTTT
CDR3 protein: CASSVRESWTEAFF